This TCR beta chain was identified in a study of shared clonotypes between healthy human individuals. Study overall: The composition of the donors was a couple of women and a few men aged 18 to 49. CD4 naive and CD4 memory each took three plates per donor, while CD8 naive took two and CD8 memory one.

TCRdb's copy holds only in-frame clones and misses some; the assay was immunoSEQ multiplex PCR. This table has over 2 million clones, roughly 92% appearing once. The CDR3 runs 16 residues. After removal of 5 bases from V and 0 bases from J, the junction contained 7 bases not matched to a gene. Per germline, CDR1 MDHEN and CDR2 SYDVKM. The sequence was obtained from a man between 18 and 29 years old in good health. Some clones in this sample may be carry-over from other donors' samples. Sequencing input: naive CD4+ T cells from PBMCs. Subset: CD45RA+ positively selected. The chain recombines TRBV28 with TRBJ1-1; TRBD1 aligns across 9 bases. CDR3 coding DNA: TGTGCCAGCAGTCAGGACAGGGGAAGGTTGAACACTGAAGCTTTCTTT. It translates to CASSQDRGRLNTEAFF.